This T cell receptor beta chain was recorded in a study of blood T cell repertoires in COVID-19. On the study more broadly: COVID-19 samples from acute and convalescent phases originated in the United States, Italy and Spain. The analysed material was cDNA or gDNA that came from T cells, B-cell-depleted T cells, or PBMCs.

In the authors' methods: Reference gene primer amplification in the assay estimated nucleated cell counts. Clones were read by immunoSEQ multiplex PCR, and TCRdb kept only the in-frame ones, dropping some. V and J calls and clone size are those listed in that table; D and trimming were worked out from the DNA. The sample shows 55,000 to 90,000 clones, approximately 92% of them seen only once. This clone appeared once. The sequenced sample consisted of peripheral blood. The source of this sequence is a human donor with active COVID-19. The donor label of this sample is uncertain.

This CDR3 reads CAILQSTGAKNIQYF. Written as DNA, the CDR3 is TGTGCCATCCTCCAGTCGACAGGAGCCAAAAACATTCAGTACTTC. The chain links TRBV2 to TRBJ2-4, with D perhaps matching TRBD1 (6 bases). This CDR3 has 15 residues. The V end lost 10 bases, the J end lost 0 bases, and 16 bases lay between the germline ends. CDR1 SNHLY and CDR2 FYNNEI come from the germline V gene.